This TCR beta chain was obtained from a study of identical twins. Every one of the donors was a healthy Caucasian. Trimming removed 2 bases at V and 2 bases at J, with 10 bases between. Per the germline V gene, CDR1 is SNHLY and CDR2 is FYNNEI. This CDR3 contains 14 residues. A universal primer site was created by template switching, with the cDNA bearing unique molecular identifiers. TCRdb fed the 5' RACE reads into MiXCR, producing one record per CDR3 protein. Of some 730,000 distinct CDR3 sequences listed, 15% to 20% are singletons. The sample also formed part of further work on T cells expressing NK-cell markers. That study adds: HCMV serostatus: seven of eight sequenced donors positive, one negative. Of the CD8+ T cells in a handful of donors, 1.0-7.0% belonged to dominant NKG2C+ clonotypes.

The sequencing input was PBMCs. This TCR was sampled from a woman younger than 30 in good health. The chain combines TRBV2 with TRBJ2-7; D is possibly TRBD2 (5 bases). CDR3 loop: CASSEPPGAYEQYF. The CDR3 DNA sequence: TGTGCCAGCAGTGAACCCCCCGGGGCCTACGAGCAGTACTTC.